These 31 T cell receptor beta chains were all obtained from the same sample, sequenced in a study of blood T cell repertoires in COVID-19 (dated by TCRdb to between 2020 and 2021). The method was the immunoSEQ multiplex PCR assay. In TCRdb, the immuneACCESS table is reduced to in-frame sequences with V and J assigned. These tables do not hold every clone; where another copy was compared, an unresolved V gene accounts for under half, and the others remain unexplained. This sample lists roughly 92,000 clones; around 87% were detected once. Roughly 4.5% of the sample goes to the ten largest clones. Sequencing used peripheral blood. Receptors originate from a woman older than 75 with active or convalescent COVID-19.

This chain links TRBV3-1 (or the pseudogene TRBV3-2) with TRBJ2-1, with 12 bases aligning to TRBD2. V dropped 0 bases and J dropped 4; count of bases not matched to a gene: 7. Germline CDR1 reads LGHDT; CDR2 reads YNNKEL (reference sequence). CDR3 size: 18 residues. CDR3 sequence (DNA): TGTGCCAGCAGCCAAGATCCGACTAGCGGGAGTCATTACAATGAGCAGTTCTTC. Translating gives CASSQDPTSGSHYNEQFF.

V is TRBV5-1 and J is TRBJ2-3; 12 nucleotides match TRBD1. The germline V gene encodes CDR1 SGHRS and CDR2 YFSETQ. V shed 4 bases, J shed 4 bases, and the junction held 7 bases outside the gene matches. This CDR3 spans 16 amino acids. CDR3 DNA: TGCGCCAGCAGCGGGGGACAGGGGGCAAGTCCAGATACGCAGTATTTT. Protein: CASSGGQGASPDTQYF. Full variable domain (rest looked up from reference TRBV5-1 and TRBJ2-3): KAGVTQTPRYLIKTRGQQVTLSCSPISGHRSVSWYQQTPGQGLQFLFEYFSETQRNKGNFPGRFSGRQFSNSRSEMNVSTLELGDSALYLCASSGGQGASPDTQYFGPGTRLTVL.

CDR3 region: CASSKVGDSSPLHF. The CDR3, as DNA: TGTGCCAGTAGTAAAGTTGGAGACAGTTCACCCCTCCACTTT. The chain recombines TRBV19 with TRBJ1-6, with D perhaps TRBD1 (5 bases). V was shortened by 4 bases and J by 9 bases, with 13 bases between the two germline ends. Germline V gene lookup returns CDR1 LNHDA and CDR2 SQIVND (reference sequence). The CDR3 totals 14 residues.

The chain links TRBV5-1 to TRBJ1-1; weak D call: TRBD1 (5 bases). The CDR3 is 15 amino acids. The germline V gene encodes CDR1 SGHRS and CDR2 YFSETQ. Deletions cut 0 bases from V and 5 bases from J, with 14 bases between. The CDR3 DNA is TGCGCCAGCAGCTTGGAATCAGGGTGGGTGACTGAAGCTTTCTTT. The encoded protein is CASSLESGWVTEAFF.

The rearrangement joins TRBV19 to TRBJ1-2; 7 nucleotides match TRBD1. J gave up 7 bases and V 6 bases, and 11 bases lay outside the gene matches. CDR3 size: 14 residues. Germline CDR1 reads LNHDA; CDR2 reads SQIVND (reference sequence). The CDR3 nucleotides are TGTGCCAGTAGAGATGAACAGGGGTTTACTGGCTACACCTTC. Protein sequence: CASRDEQGFTGYTF.

The chain is built from TRBV5-6 and TRBJ2-5, with 11 bases identical to TRBD2. With V trimmed by 4 bases and J by 3 bases, 2 bases remained unmatched. This CDR3 is 14 amino acids long. In germline, CDR1 is SGHDT, CDR2 YYEEEE. The CDR3 DNA reads as TGTGCCAGCAGCGCGACTAGCGGGGAAGAGACCCAGTACTTC. Amino acids: CASSATSGEETQYF. Supplemented by reference TRBV5-6 and TRBJ2-5, the full variable domain reads DAGVTQSPTHLIKTRGQQVTLRCSPKSGHDTVSWYQQALGQGPQFIFQYYEEEERQRGNFPDRFSGHQFPNYSSELNVNALLLGDSALYLCASSATSGEETQYFGPGTRLLVL.

The gene calls are TRBV5-1 and TRBJ2-1; 12 nucleotides match TRBD2. CDR1 and CDR2 from the germline V gene are SGHRS and YFSETQ. V gave up 2 bases and J gave up 8 bases; unmatched junction bases: 11. This CDR3 region has 17 residues. The CDR3 sequence is CASSFLRTSGTQDEQFF. The CDR3 bases are TGCGCCAGCAGCTTCCTCAGGACTAGCGGGACCCAGGATGAGCAGTTCTTC.

The J gene is TRBJ1-3, the V gene TRBV7-8; D is perhaps TRBD1 (5 bases). The V and J ends lost 5 bases and 4 bases respectively, with 18 bases between them. Per the germline V gene, CDR1 is SGHVS and CDR2 is FQNEAQ. This CDR3 spans 16 amino acids. CDR3 DNA: TGTGCCAGCAGCCCCGCGGACAAATTTGAAGGAAACACCATATATTTT. It translates to CASSPADKFEGNTIYF.

This clone was counted a few times. CDR3 bases: TGTGCCAGCAGCTTGACTAGCTTCTACGAGCAGTACTTC. Protein product: CASSLTSFYEQYF. The V call is TRBV7-8, the J call TRBJ2-7; 7 bases map to TRBD2. This CDR3 region has 13 residues. CDR1 and CDR2 from the germline V gene are SGHVS and FQNEAQ. V was clipped by 3 bases and J by 3 bases; unmatched bases: 2.

The chain carries TRBV5-6 and TRBJ1-1, with D perhaps TRBD1 (6 bases). V shed 4 bases and J shed 6 bases, with 13 bases lying between them. Germline V lookup: CDR1 SGHDT, CDR2 YYEEEE. The CDR3 has 13 amino acids. This CDR3 is CASSIPGQPEAFF. The CDR3 DNA is TGTGCCAGCAGCATACCTGGACAGCCTGAAGCTTTCTTT.

This chain connects TRBV11-2 to TRBJ2-5; 8 bases are a match to TRBD1. The CDR3 length is 14 residues. The V gene's germline CDR1 is SGHAT and CDR2 FQNNGV. V was pared by 5 bases and J by 3 bases, with 5 bases of the junction left unmatched. CDR3 sequence reads: CASSPGQGEETQYF. The CDR3 coding sequence is TGTGCCAGCAGCCCTGGACAGGGAGAAGAGACCCAGTACTTC.

This chain joins TRBV5-1 and TRBJ2-7; D perhaps matches TRBD1 (6 bases). This CDR3 contains 12 residues. The germline CDR1 and CDR2 sequences are SGHRS and YFSETQ. V was cut by 3 bases and J by 5 bases, with 9 bases left in between. In DNA, the CDR3 is TGCGCCAGCAGCTCGCCAGGGGACGAGCAGTACTTC. It translates to CASSSPGDEQYF.

This clone was recorded a few times. V gene TRBV11-2 combines with J gene TRBJ1-2, with TRBD1 as a possible D gene (6 bases). CDR3 length: 13 amino acids. Per the germline V gene, CDR1 is SGHAT and CDR2 is FQNNGV. V gave up 5 bases and J gave up 4 bases, with 11 bases separating them. As DNA, the CDR3 is TGTGCCAGCAGCGCAGGGACATTCTATGGCTACACCTTC. It specifies CASSAGTFYGYTF.

The chain recombines TRBV9 with TRBJ1-1, with D perhaps TRBD1 (5 bases). CDR1 is SGDLS, CDR2 YYNGEE, per germline. The CDR3 covers 16 residues. Trimming shortened V by 3 bases and J by 4 bases, and 19 bases separated the two germline ends. CDR3 in amino acids: CASSASTRGSGTEAFF. For the CDR3, the DNA is TGTGCCAGCAGCGCGTCTACCCGGGGGTCAGGCACTGAAGCTTTCTTT. Supplemented by reference TRBV9 and TRBJ1-1, the full variable domain reads DSGVTQTPKHLITATGQRVTLRCSPRSGDLSVYWYQQSLDQGLQFLIQYYNGEERAKGNILERFSAQQFPDLHSELNLSSLELGDSALYFCASSASTRGSGTEAFFGQGTRLTVV.

J is TRBJ1-1 and V is TRBV6-6; no definite D call. Germline V gene lookup returns CDR1 MNHNY and CDR2 SVGAGI (reference sequence). Trimming took off 6 bases at V and 0 bases at J, with 5 bases between the two ends. This CDR3 has 12 amino acids. CDR3 residues: CASSQMNTEAFF. The CDR3 DNA follows: TGTGCCAGCAGCCAAATGAACACTGAAGCTTTCTTT.

Only one count was recorded for this clone. The chain combines TRBV30 with TRBJ1-6, with D possibly TRBD1 on 6 matching bases. This CDR3 contains 14 residues. Trimming removed 4 bases at V and 5 bases at J, with 12 bases between. Germline V lookup: CDR1 GTSNPN, CDR2 SVGIG (reference sequence). For the CDR3, the DNA is TGTGCCTGGAAAAACAGGGCCCATAATTCACCCCTCCACTTT. Its translation is CAWKNRAHNSPLHF.

This chain joins TRBV5-6 and TRBJ2-2; the D is unclear. The CDR3 has 12 residues. In germline, CDR1 is SGHDT, CDR2 YYEEEE. The V gene lost 4 bases and the J gene lost 6 bases, with 7 bases spanning the gap. CDR3 in amino acids: CASSIFPGELFF. CDR3 bases: TGTGCCAGCAGCATCTTCCCCGGGGAGCTGTTTTTT.

This sequence joins TRBV5-1 and TRBJ2-3; 10 bases agree with TRBD2. Germline V gives CDR1 SGHRS, CDR2 YFSETQ. With V trimmed by 4 bases and J by 0 bases, 5 bases remained unmatched. The CDR3 totals 16 residues. In nucleotides, the CDR3 is TGCGCCAGCAGCCATACGACTAGCGGGAGCACAGATACGCAGTATTTT. Residues: CASSHTTSGSTDTQYF.

The CDR3, as DNA: TGTGCCAGCAGCTTAGGAGGCAGCTTGAACACTGAAGCTTTCTTT. Translating it yields CASSLGGSLNTEAFF. V usage is TRBV7-2 and J usage is TRBJ1-1; D not resolved. V was pared by 1 base and J by 0 bases, with 9 bases between. This CDR3 comprises 15 residues. The germline V gene has CDR1 SGHTA and CDR2 FQGNSA.

The chain uses TRBV2 and TRBJ2-7; 12 bases match TRBD1. CDR3 length equals 15 residues. Germline CDR1 is SNHLY and CDR2 is FYNNEI. V was pared by 8 bases and J by 7 bases, with 12 bases of the junction left unmatched. CDR3 bases: TGTGCCAGCCTCTCTCCGGGACAGGGGGCTCGGGAGCAGTACTTC. Translating it yields CASLSPGQGAREQYF.

The J gene is TRBJ1-1, the V gene TRBV19; 7 bases match TRBD1. Germline V CDR1 and CDR2: LNHDA, SQIVND (reference sequence). The CDR3 runs 15 residues. V lost 7 bases to trimming and J lost 2 bases; unmatched junction nucleotides: 10. The CDR3 here is CASTLGQPRNTEAFF. The DNA of the CDR3 is TGTGCCAGTACCTTGGGACAGCCACGAAACACTGAAGCTTTCTTT.

The genes are TRBV4-3 and TRBJ2-7, with 10 bases that match TRBD2. This CDR3 comprises 15 residues. Germline V CDR1 and CDR2: LGHNA, YSLEER. The V gene end was trimmed by 4 bases and the J gene end by 2 bases; junction bases not matched to a gene: 5. The CDR3 DNA sequence: TGCGCCAGCAGCCCGCAGCGGGAGGGCCCCTACGAGCAGTACTTC. This translates into CASSPQREGPYEQYF.

This rearrangement joins TRBV15 to TRBJ2-3; TRBD2 agrees at 10 bases. The CDR3 contains 17 residues. Germline CDR1 LNHNV, CDR2 YYDKDF (reference sequence). Trimming cost V 0 bases and J 2 bases; bases outside gene matches: 5. DNA of the CDR3: TGTGCCACCAGCAGAGATCCCACTAGCGGGACCACAGATACGCAGTATTTT. This codes for CATSRDPTSGTTDTQYF.

The chain has TRBV14 and TRBJ1-2; D call uncertain. The V and J ends lost 0 bases and 6 bases respectively, with 14 bases between them. This CDR3 region has 15 residues. Germline V CDR1 and CDR2: SGHDN, FVKESK. CDR3 sequence reads: CASSQDRVSAHGYTF. CDR3 DNA sequence: TGTGCCAGCAGCCAAGATAGAGTTTCCGCGCATGGCTACACCTTC. Full variable domain (rest looked up from reference TRBV14 and TRBJ1-2): EAGVTQFPSHSVIEKGQTVTLRCDPISGHDNLYWYRRVMGKEIKFLLHFVKESKQDESGMPNNRFLAERTGGTYSTLKVQPAELEDSGVYFCASSQDRVSAHGYTFGSGTRLTVV.

In nucleotides, the CDR3 is TGTGCCAGCAGCTTAGTTGGGACAGGATCCTCTGGTAGAAACACCATATATTTT. Residues: CASSLVGTGSSGRNTIYF. J is TRBJ1-3 and V is TRBV7-8; TRBD1 matches at 8 bases. V lost 1 base and J lost 5; bases outside the gene matches: 13. CDR1 SGHVS and CDR2 FQNEAQ come from the germline V gene. The length of the CDR3 is 18 residues.

The chain combines TRBV4-3 with TRBJ2-3, with TRBD1 matching 7 bases. The V gene end was trimmed by 0 bases and the J gene end by 3 bases; junction bases not matched to a gene: 6. Germline assignment: CDR1 LGHNA and CDR2 YSLEER. This CDR3 has 16 amino acids. The CDR3 sequence is CASSQDPGTATDTQYF. CDR3 DNA sequence: TGCGCCAGCAGCCAAGACCCCGGGACAGCAACAGATACGCAGTATTTT.

This clone appeared many times. The chain is built from TRBV28 and TRBJ1-5, with 12 bases fitting TRBD1. Germline loops: CDR1 MDHEN, CDR2 SYDVKM. After removal of 5 bases from V and 7 bases from J, the junction contained 9 bases not matched to a gene. The CDR3 contains 16 residues. The CDR3 DNA reads TGTGCCAGCAGTCAGGGACAGGGGGCTCTGTCACAGCCCCAGCATTTT. This codes for CASSQGQGALSQPQHF.

J is TRBJ1-6 and V is TRBV30; the D gene is possibly TRBD1 (5 bases). There are 12 residues in the CDR3. Trimming left V 4 bases short and J 7 bases short, with 8 bases between. CDR1 and CDR2 from the germline V gene are GTSNPN and SVGIG (reference sequence). DNA for the CDR3: TGTGCCTGGAACCAGGGAAATTCACCCCTCCACTTT. It codes for CAWNQGNSPLHF.

This clone was recorded once. This chain's CDR3 is CASSREGQGDTQYF. The DNA for the CDR3 is TGTGCCAGTAGTAGGGAGGGCCAGGGGGATACGCAGTATTTT. The chain carries TRBV19 and TRBJ2-3, with TRBD2 as a possible D gene (7 bases). The CDR3 length is 14 residues. Germline lookup yields CDR1 LNHDA and CDR2 SQIVND (reference sequence). The V gene lost 4 bases and the J gene lost 6 bases, with 14 bases spanning the gap.

This chain connects TRBV19 to TRBJ2-1, with a tentative D call TRBD1 (6 bases). The CDR3 is 14 amino acids. The germline CDR1 and CDR2 sequences are LNHDA and SQIVND (reference sequence). V lost 3 bases, J lost 6 bases, and 12 bases lay in between. The CDR3 region has the DNA TGTGCCAGTAGTATCTCAGGGGTCCTCAATGAGCAGTTCTTC. Protein product: CASSISGVLNEQFF.

V and J are TRBV3-1 (or the pseudogene TRBV3-2) and TRBJ1-2, with D perhaps matching TRBD1 (5 bases). Trimming cost V 3 bases and J 1 base, with 9 bases left between them. Germline V gene sequence: CDR1 LGHDT, CDR2 YNNKEL (reference sequence). The CDR3 contains 14 residues. CDR3: CASSHLDSNYGYTF. The CDR3 DNA reads TGTGCCAGCAGCCACCTCGACAGTAACTATGGCTACACCTTC.